This T cell receptor beta chain was identified in a study of T-cell reconstitution after alpha-beta-depleted transplantation in children. Broader study findings: Newly produced T cells mostly accounted for T-cell counts and diversity one year post-transplant. Roughly two months post-transplant, alpha-beta T cells reportedly originated from several hundred graft clones that had expanded. At day 60, the high TCRbeta diversity found in some patients originated from recipient T cells and thymic progenitors that had survived.

Preparation of the TCRbeta library involved a method that used unique molecular identifiers. A single record per CDR3 protein comes from TCRdb applying MiXCR to the PCR reads. This table holds about 980,000 distinct CDR3 sequences, 25% to 35% found once. This CDR3 comprises 14 residues. V lost 6 bases and J lost 2, with 15 bases in between. Germline V lookup: CDR1 DFQATT, CDR2 SNEGSKA (reference sequence). Notes on this clonotype: What it binds is not known.

The receptor comes from a boy under two years old who had a stem cell transplant for SCID, so the T cells may come from the graft donor. The specimen comprised PBMCs, mostly from graft donor cells, sampled 360 days after TCRalphabeta/CD19-depleted stem cell transplant. The chain has TRBV20-1 and TRBJ2-3; tentative D call: TRBD2 (6 bases). The CDR3 protein is CSAAGGGYTDTQYF. The DNA of the CDR3 is TGCAGTGCGGCCGGGGGTGGCTACACAGATACGCAGTATTTT.